Here is one T cell receptor (beta chain) with its context. What it binds is not known. As to time point: newly diagnosed GD, antithyroid drugs for less than 3 months. The TCR library was made from RNA extracted from PBMCs. American Thyroid Association guidelines defined how Graves' disease was diagnosed. The sample comes from a study of regulatory T cells in long-lasting Graves disease. V lost 0 bases to trimming and J lost 6 bases, with 17 bases between them. Germline CDR1 reads MNHEY; CDR2 reads SVGAGI. The CDR3 is 16 residues long. Library construction for TCR beta used iRepertoire HTBI primers and Arm-PCR of CDR3 regions. TCRdb independently ran MiXCR on the multiplex PCR reads; one entry per CDR3 protein. The data contain approximately 270,000 distinct CDR3 sequences, about 17% of them seen just once; the ten biggest clones take up roughly 15%. The study's findings and limits: Persistent cases favored TRBV28, TRBJ1-2 and TRBJ2-5. Newly diagnosed Graves' patients exceeded persistent ones in TCR diversity.

These data also featured in a second study, about T cells in Graves' hyperthyroidism and ophthalmopathy.

The chain uses TRBV6-5 and TRBJ1-1; D unresolved. The TCR was taken from a woman aged 25-40 years with Graves disease. Sequenced here: peripheral blood mononuclear cells (PBMCs), sampled at new diagnosis, from a patient treated with antithyroid drugs. Written as DNA, the CDR3 is TGTGCCAGCAGTTACTCACGGACGGGCACGGGTCCTGAAGCTTTCTTT. Translating it yields CASSYSRTGTGPEAFF.